The 27 T cell receptor beta chains given below trace back to one sample, sequenced in a study of graft-versus-host responses after intestinal transplantation. Clones were sequenced by immunoSEQ multiplex PCR, and TCRdb holds only the in-frame ones, with some missing. This table has tens of thousands of clones, approximately 96% appearing once. For these receptors, no antigen is known. The sample in question was unstimulated CD8+ T cells sorted from spleen or lymph node cells, obtained before transplant. Receptors originate from a human donor who was the organ donor for an intestinal transplant.

The chain recombines TRBV7-2 with TRBJ2-3; D remains ambiguous. Looked up from germline, CDR1 is SGHTA and CDR2 is FQGNSA. V lost 7 bases, J lost 0 bases, and 11 bases lay in between. This CDR3 has 14 amino acids. CDR3 bases: TGTGCCAGCATGCTTTTTCCCAGCACAGATACGCAGTATTTT. Translated, it gives CASMLFPSTDTQYF.

The chain combines TRBV21-1 with TRBJ1-1. TRBV21-1 represents a pseudogene. This CDR3 region has 14 residues. CDR3 sequence: CASSKPEGATEAFF. The CDR3 nucleotides read TGTGCCAGCAGCAAACCCGAAGGCGCGACTGAAGCTTTCTTT.

J is TRBJ2-1 and V is TRBV10-2; the match to TRBD2 covers 8 bases. The CDR3 extends over 13 amino acids. V lost 4 bases to trimming and J lost 8 bases; unmatched junction nucleotides: 4. CDR1 is WSHSY, CDR2 SAAADI, per germline. CDR3 sequence (DNA): TGCGCCAGCAGTGCCGCGACTAGCGATGAGCAGTTCTTC. Protein product: CASSAATSDEQFF.

The rearrangement links TRBV7-9 to TRBJ2-1; no clear D. The CDR3 is 15 amino acids. V shed 1 base and J shed 1 base, with 8 bases lying between them. The germline V gene encodes CDR1 SEHNR and CDR2 FQNEAQ (reference sequence). This CDR3 reads CASSLGPGSYNEQFF. The CDR3 nucleotides are TGTGCCAGCAGCTTAGGGCCGGGTTCCTACAATGAGCAGTTCTTC.

A single count supports this clone. The V gene is TRBV14, the J gene TRBJ2-7, with 11 bases that match TRBD2. The V gene's germline CDR1 is SGHDN and CDR2 FVKESK. The CDR3 totals 15 residues. Trimming took 6 bases from V and 2 from J; bases not matched to a gene: 6. CDR3 sequence reads: CASSPASGGTYEQYF. In DNA form, the CDR3 reads TGTGCCAGCAGTCCCGCTAGCGGGGGGACCTACGAGCAGTACTTC.

The chain links TRBV6-6 to TRBJ2-7, with D perhaps matching TRBD1 (6 bases). This CDR3 has 14 residues. CDR1 and CDR2 (germline): MNHNY, SVGAGI (reference sequence). Trimming cost V 2 bases and J 2 bases, with 10 bases left between them. CDR3 coding DNA: TGTGCCAGCAGTTACGCAGGGGCCGCCTACGAGCAGTACTTC. Protein sequence: CASSYAGAAYEQYF.

This clone was detected only once. The chain carries TRBV30 and TRBJ2-2; TRBD1 might be the D (5 bases). V lost 2 bases and J lost 7, with 17 bases in between. CDR3 length: 15 amino acids. Germline loops: CDR1 GTSNPN, CDR2 SVGIG (reference sequence). The DNA for the CDR3 is TGTGCCTGGAGTAGGTCGGACAATCTTGGCGGGGAGCTGTTTTTT. It specifies CAWSRSDNLGGELFF.

Comment on this clone: Within the sample, other DNA sequences also encode this same CDR3. The chain recombines TRBV2 with TRBJ2-2, with 8 bases matching TRBD2. CDR1 is SNHLY, CDR2 FYNNEI, per germline. The CDR3 consists of 20 residues. J lost 7 bases, V lost 2 bases, and 21 bases had no gene match. Here the CDR3 reads CASSEISSGLAGGKGGELFF. CDR3 coding DNA: TGTGCCAGCAGTGAAATTTCTTCCGGACTCGCGGGGGGCAAGGGCGGGGAGCTGTTTTTT.

The chain combines TRBV6-5 with TRBJ1-6; D is unclear. The length of the CDR3 is 13 residues. Germline V gene sequence: CDR1 MNHEY, CDR2 SVGAGI. Trimming took 9 bases from V and 6 from J, leaving 12 bases between them. The CDR3 here is CASTNGPNSPLHF. CDR3 bases: TGTGCCAGTACGAACGGACCTAATTCACCCCTCCACTTT.

The chain combines TRBV4-3 with TRBJ1-6, with D possibly being TRBD1 (6 bases). The germline V and J ends were trimmed by 3 bases and 0 bases, with 9 bases remaining between them. This CDR3 comprises 16 residues. CDR1 LGHNA and CDR2 YSLEER come from the germline V gene. Written as DNA, the CDR3 is TGCGCCAGCAGCCAGGGGACAAGCTCCTATAATTCACCCCTCCACTTT. This gives the protein CASSQGTSSYNSPLHF.

V usage is TRBV5-1 and J usage is TRBJ1-4; D unclear. CDR1 and CDR2 (germline): SGHRS, YFSETQ. This CDR3 region has 14 residues. V was clipped by 4 bases and J by 0 bases, with 7 bases between them. CDR3 loop: CASSEPATNEKLFF. In DNA form, the CDR3 reads TGCGCCAGCAGCGAACCTGCAACTAATGAAAAACTGTTTTTT.

This clone is a singleton in its sample. The chain recombines TRBV27 with TRBJ2-3; D is unresolved. The CDR3 spans 16 residues. Germline lookup yields CDR1 MNHEY and CDR2 SMNVEV (reference sequence). Trimming shortened V by 6 bases and J by 0 bases, and 16 bases separated the two germline ends. The CDR3 bases are TGTGCCAGCAGCCGACTGACGCCTACTAGCACAGATACGCAGTATTTT. Protein product: CASSRLTPTSTDTQYF.

This clone turned up a few times. V is TRBV2 and J is TRBJ1-5; D not resolved. CDR1 and CDR2 from the germline V gene are SNHLY and FYNNEI. The V and J ends lost 6 bases and 4 bases respectively, with 4 bases between them. The CDR3 spans 11 residues. The CDR3 DNA sequence: TGTGCCAGCAGGGTTAATCAGCCCCAGCATTTT. It translates to CASRVNQPQHF.

The genes are TRBV6-1 and TRBJ1-3, with D hard to call. Germline V gene sequence: CDR1 MNHNS, CDR2 SASEGT. V shed 8 bases and J shed 0 bases, with 14 bases lying between them. This CDR3 contains 15 residues. The CDR3 coding sequence is TGTGCCAGCGGCCCTGAACTTGACTCTGGAAACACCATATATTTT. As protein: CASGPELDSGNTIYF.

V is TRBV2 and J is TRBJ1-6, with unresolved D. This CDR3 contains 13 residues. CDR1 and CDR2 (germline): SNHLY, FYNNEI. V lost 1 base to trimming and J lost 11 bases, with 9 bases between them. In nucleotides, the CDR3 is TGTGCCAGCAGTGAAGTGGGGAACGCACCCCTCCACTTT. It codes for CASSEVGNAPLHF. Filled out from reference TRBV2 and TRBJ1-6, the complete variable domain reads EPEVTQTPSHQVTQMGQEVILRCVPISNHLYFYWYRQILGQKVEFLVSFYNNEISEKSEIFDDQFSVERPDGSNFTLKIRSTKLEDSAMYFCASSEVGNAPLHFGNGTRLTVT.

This clone has more than one count but fewer than ten. Here the CDR3 DNA reads TGTGCCAGTAGTACGACAGGGTGGGACAACGAGCAGTACTTC. It is translated as CASSTTGWDNEQYF. The gene calls are TRBV19 and TRBJ2-7; TRBD1 matches at 7 bases. J was trimmed by 5 bases and V by 4 bases; bases with no gene match: 8. The CDR3 runs 14 residues. Germline-derived CDR1 and CDR2 are LNHDA and SQIVND (reference sequence).

The genes are TRBV5-4 and TRBJ2-7, with 7 bases identical to TRBD1. Germline V gene lookup returns CDR1 SGHNT and CDR2 YYREEE (reference sequence). This CDR3 comprises 15 residues. The junction had 12 bases not matched to a gene; V was cut back by 4 bases and J by 5 bases. CDR3 DNA sequence: TGTGCCAGCAGCCCGGGGACAGTCAACCTGGACGAGCAGTACTTC. As protein: CASSPGTVNLDEQYF.

This chain connects TRBV18 to TRBJ2-3, with a possible D match to TRBD1 (5 bases). The CDR3 contains 16 residues. V was pared by 0 bases and J by 5 bases, with 15 bases between. Germline assignment: CDR1 KGHSH and CDR2 LQKENI. The CDR3 sequence is CASSPPDSPQGDTQYF. CDR3 nucleotide sequence: TGTGCCAGCTCACCACCCGACAGTCCCCAAGGAGATACGCAGTATTTT.

The chain joins TRBV19 to TRBJ1-1; D perhaps matches TRBD1 (5 bases). This CDR3 contains 12 residues. Per the germline V gene, CDR1 is LNHDA and CDR2 is SQIVND (reference sequence). Trimming removed 7 bases from V and 3 bases from J, with 9 bases in between. The CDR3 DNA reads TGTGCCAGTAATTCAGGGTACACTGAAGCTTTCTTT. Amino acids: CASNSGYTEAFF.

In DNA form, the CDR3 reads TGTGCCAGTAGTATAGTAGAGGGCGCCTACGAGCAGTACTTC. It yields the protein CASSIVEGAYEQYF. The chain recombines TRBV19 with TRBJ2-5; D possibly corresponds to TRBD2 (5 bases). The J call is in doubt because the DNA end fits TRBJ2-7 better. Germline-derived CDR1 and CDR2 are LNHDA and SQIVND (reference sequence). The CDR3 has 14 amino acids.

V gene TRBV4-3 combines with J gene TRBJ1-1; D unresolved. The CDR3 consists of 13 residues. Trimming pared 4 bases from V and 7 bases from J, leaving 13 bases between. Germline V gene data show CDR1 as LGHNA and CDR2 as YSLEER. CDR3 loop: CASSPQRGSEAFF. The CDR3 region has the DNA TGCGCCAGCAGCCCCCAAAGAGGGAGTGAAGCTTTCTTT.

The gene calls are TRBV15 and TRBJ2-7; perhaps TRBD1 as D (7 bases). Germline CDR1 reads LNHNV; CDR2 reads YYDKDF (reference sequence). The CDR3 has 17 amino acids. V was clipped by 1 base and J by 5 bases, with 21 bases between them. CDR3: CATSRGLMAGTDDEQYF. CDR3 in DNA: TGTGCCACCAGCAGAGGGTTGATGGCGGGGACAGACGACGAGCAGTACTTC. Full variable domain (remainder filled in from reference TRBV15 and TRBJ2-7): DAMVIQNPRYQVTQFGKPVTLSCSQTLNHNVMYWYQQKSSQAPKLLFHYYDKDFNNEADTPDNFQSRRPNTSFCFLDIRSPGLGDTAMYLCATSRGLMAGTDDEQYFGPGTRLTVT.

This sequence joins TRBV5-1 and TRBJ1-1; no reliable D call. V was pared by 2 bases and J by 7 bases, with 6 bases between. The V gene's germline CDR1 is SGHRS and CDR2 YFSETQ. The CDR3 runs 11 residues. The CDR3 nucleotides are TGCGCCAGCAGCTTAGGGATTGAAGCTTTCTTT. Its protein product is CASSLGIEAFF.

In regard to this clone: One end of the junction fails to match germline, which may point to a read error. The rearrangement uses TRBV5-1 and TRBJ2-2; D possibly corresponds to TRBD1 (6 bases). This CDR3 has 15 amino acids. Germline V lookup: CDR1 SGHRS, CDR2 YFSETQ. The CDR3 reads CASSQDSPNTGELLF. The CDR3 DNA sequence: TGCGCCAGCAGCCAGGACAGCCCGAACACCGGGGAGCTGCTTTTT.

The table lists this clone with a count of one. The genes are TRBV11-1 and TRBJ2-1; D uncertain. In germline, CDR1 is SGHAT, CDR2 FQDESV (reference sequence). Trimming stripped 2 bases from V and 9 bases from J, with 11 bases between. The CDR3 loop spans 13 amino acids. The CDR3 nucleotides are TGTGCCAGCAGCTTAACCCCATCTCCTGAGCAGTTCTTC. Translation: CASSLTPSPEQFF.

CDR3: CASSGGDTGSLSTDTQYF. The DNA for the CDR3 is TGTGCCAGCAGCGGGGGGGACACAGGGTCGTTGAGCACAGATACGCAGTATTTT. This chain links TRBV9 with TRBJ2-3, with D perhaps given as TRBD1 or TRBD2 (6 bases each). V was cut by 3 bases and J by 0 bases, with 20 bases left in between. This CDR3 region has 18 residues. In germline, CDR1 is SGDLS, CDR2 YYNGEE.

V and J are TRBV30 and TRBJ1-5, with D unresolved. The CDR3 is 13 amino acids. The germline V gene has CDR1 GTSNPN and CDR2 SVGIG (reference sequence). The V and J ends lost 7 bases and 0 bases respectively, with 10 bases between them. CDR3 residues: CASGLSSNQPQHF. CDR3 DNA: TGTGCCTCCGGCCTGAGTAGCAATCAGCCCCAGCATTTT.